This entry is about one T cell receptor beta chain. Its antigen remains undetermined. Within one base of it there is no much larger clone, and no base qualities were kept. The sample originates from a study of control samples from healthy donors and cancer patients (dated by TCRdb to between 2020 and 2021). The library was generated by the immunoSEQ multiplex PCR assay. Here the immuneACCESS table is served through TCRdb, limited to in-frame sequences with V and J called. Missing clones are a known gap in these copies; in checked studies unresolved V genes cover under half, and the rest lacks a known reason. This sample lists 76,000 or so clones; 75% to 90% were detected once. The ten most abundant clones make up approximately 9.4% of the sample. The germline V gene specifies ENHRY as CDR1 and SYGVKD as CDR2. Trimming costs V 4 bases and J 7 bases, and their ends lie 10 bases apart. From cysteine to phenylalanine, the CDR3 is 12 amino acids long. The DNA shown is the 36-base CDR3, in frame from base 1.

The sequence came from a woman in her forties or fifties with colorectal cancer. The specimen was PBMCs. Recombination linked TRBV10-3 to TRBJ2-5, and perhaps TRBD2 as D gene, on 5 matching bases. Here is the DNA: TGTGCCATCAGTGGGGATGGAGGGACCCAGTACTTC. This gives the protein CAISGDGGTQYF.